This is a list of T cell receptor beta chains from one sample in a study of monozygotic twins with inflammatory bowel disease. TCRdb reprocessed the 5' RACE reads; each CDR3 protein has one entry and no DNA is given. There are around 400,000 distinct CDR3 sequences in the sample, with about 2.3% held by the top ten. Source material: blood. The receptors shown here come from a human donor with ulcerative colitis or Crohn's disease, or a healthy co-twin of an affected twin (not recorded which). Both conserved end residues are part of each CDR3.

v_gene: TRBV20-1; j_gene: TRBJ2-7; CDR3aa: CSARDGRLASYEQYF
v_gene: TRBV6-4; j_gene: TRBJ2-1; CDR3aa: CASSDRTGGLRNEQFF
v_gene: TRBV7-9; j_gene: TRBJ2-7; CDR3aa: CASSLVVGSSYEQYF
v_gene: TRBV25-1; j_gene: TRBJ2-7; CDR3aa: CASSEGQLYEQYF
v_gene: TRBV10-3; j_gene: TRBJ2-2; CDR3aa: CAISESSGDTGELFF
v_gene: TRBV20-1; j_gene: TRBJ2-5; CDR3aa: CSARADRGWETQYF
v_gene: TRBV24-1; j_gene: TRBJ2-6; CDR3aa: CATSGFSTSSGANVLTF
v_gene: TRBV4-3; j_gene: TRBJ2-3; CDR3aa: CASSQETFVADTQYF
v_gene: TRBV12-3/TRBV12-4; j_gene: TRBJ1-5; CDR3aa: CASSLGTRMSNQPQHF
v_gene: TRBV14; j_gene: TRBJ1-2; CDR3aa: CASSQGSSGYTF
v_gene: TRBV28; j_gene: TRBJ2-7; CDR3aa: CASSFIGSAGAGEQYF
v_gene: TRBV20-1; j_gene: TRBJ2-3; CDR3aa: CSARDGRGGTDTQYF
v_gene: TRBV7-9; j_gene: TRBJ1-2; CDR3aa: CASSSQGAHGYTF
v_gene: TRBV5-1; j_gene: TRBJ1-5; CDR3aa: CASSPGDRNQPQHF
v_gene: TRBV6-5; j_gene: TRBJ2-5; CDR3aa: CASSWGLAGHQETQYF
v_gene: TRBV12-3/TRBV12-4; j_gene: TRBJ2-3; CDR3aa: CAVERGVGTDTQYF
v_gene: TRBV29-1; j_gene: TRBJ2-7; CDR3aa: CSAKQGWAYEQYF
v_gene: TRBV6-6; j_gene: TRBJ2-7; CDR3aa: CASSTGTGSTKEYF
v_gene: TRBV6-1; j_gene: TRBJ1-1; CDR3aa: CASSGRDIGATFF
v_gene: TRBV5-1; j_gene: TRBJ2-1; CDR3aa: CASSPLGLAGGDSSYNEQFF
v_gene: TRBV5-1; j_gene: TRBJ2-2; CDR3aa: CASSFDNTGELFF
v_gene: TRBV10-3; j_gene: TRBJ2-7; CDR3aa: CAISERTASYEQYF
v_gene: TRBV5-1; j_gene: TRBJ2-2; CDR3aa: CASTPTPHTGELFF
v_gene: TRBV30; j_gene: TRBJ2-1; CDR3aa: CAWRGLADIHNEQFF
v_gene: TRBV12-3/TRBV12-4; j_gene: TRBJ2-3; CDR3aa: CATLAGGKPDTQYF
v_gene: TRBV18; j_gene: TRBJ2-5; CDR3aa: CASSPPDRGYVGTQYF
v_gene: TRBV6-1; j_gene: TRBJ1-5; CDR3aa: CASSELRTQHF
v_gene: TRBV7-2; j_gene: TRBJ1-6; CDR3aa: CASSRTGVRGIPPLHF
v_gene: TRBV28; j_gene: TRBJ2-4; CDR3aa: CASSPQGAAKNIQYF
v_gene: TRBV11-2; j_gene: TRBJ2-2; CDR3aa: CASSSRGWSGKTTGELFF
v_gene: TRBV7-2; j_gene: TRBJ2-3; CDR3aa: CASSLEIARTDTQYF
v_gene: TRBV28; j_gene: TRBJ2-3; CDR3aa: CASIPPPGGRIADTQYF
v_gene: TRBV9; j_gene: TRBJ1-2; CDR3aa: CASSAGPADLRYTF
v_gene: TRBV29-1; j_gene: TRBJ1-2; CDR3aa: CSVGTMPETYGYTF
v_gene: TRBV20-1; j_gene: TRBJ1-2; CDR3aa: CSASGRGRGGAGYTF
v_gene: TRBV3-1; j_gene: TRBJ2-7; CDR3aa: CASSLRTGVAEQYF
v_gene: TRBV27; j_gene: TRBJ2-7; CDR3aa: CASSPSTWTRTYEQYF
v_gene: TRBV28; j_gene: TRBJ2-1; CDR3aa: CASSFIGEGQGYNEQFF
v_gene: TRBV20-1; j_gene: TRBJ1-4; CDR3aa: CSARGPPEKLFF
v_gene: TRBV3-1; j_gene: TRBJ1-2; CDR3aa: CASSQGGRDSGYTF
v_gene: TRBV5-1; j_gene: TRBJ2-7; CDR3aa: CASSSAGTGSYEQYF
v_gene: TRBV4-3; j_gene: TRBJ2-6; CDR3aa: CASSQDAALSGANVLTF
v_gene: TRBV9; j_gene: TRBJ2-1; CDR3aa: CASSPHGGSGSSGEQFF
v_gene: TRBV30; j_gene: TRBJ1-1; CDR3aa: CAWTPGGLEAFF
v_gene: TRBV4-3; j_gene: TRBJ1-2; CDR3aa: CASSQGRSLAGGYTF